This TCR beta chain was captured in a study of Graves' ophthalmopathy and Graves' hyperthyroidism. Overall study findings and caveats: Ophthalmopathy versus stable hyperthyroidism: 13-signature model gave less than 90% sensitivity, 75% to 82% specificity. Most expanded clonotypes in thyroid above 0.001 frequency also showed up in blood.

This clonotype has a count of ten or more. Its matching antigen is unknown. The CDR3 runs to 15 residues. Looked up from germline, CDR1 is DFQATT and CDR2 is SNEGSKA (reference sequence). Trimming removed 6 bases at V and 0 bases at J, with 15 bases between. Beta-chain TCR CDR3 regions were amplified from RNA transcripts. In the first round, RT-PCR was carried out with HTBI primers, and a multiplex PCR formed the second round. Each CDR3 protein is one row after TCRdb ran MiXCR on the multiplex PCR reads. The sample shows almost 400,000 distinct CDR3 sequences, 15% to 20% of them seen only once. Where ophthalmopathy was present, donors had moderate-to-severe activity, CAS ≥3, NOSPECS ≥4 and duration under 3 months. If patients had other autoimmune diseases, uncontrolled infections, pregnancy or lactation, they were excluded.

The chain combines TRBV20-1 with TRBJ2-4; the D gene is possibly TRBD2 (6 bases). The sequencing sample was made of peripheral blood. This clonotype was sampled from a woman aged 18-29 years with Graves' ophthalmopathy. Written as DNA, the CDR3 is TGCAGTGCCTTTCGACCGGGAGTAGCCAAAAACATTCAGTACTTC. Translating gives CSAFRPGVAKNIQYF.